This T cell receptor (beta chain) appears in the sequencing data of a study of shared clonotypes between healthy human individuals. Study-level information: Donors had three CD4 naive, three CD4 memory, two CD8 naive and one CD8 memory plate apiece.

Terminally differentiated effector memory CD45RA+ cells were left out of the naive CD8 fraction, which was CD45RO-negative and positively selected for CCR7. CDR3 length: 14 residues. Germline V gene lookup returns CDR1 MDHEN and CDR2 SYDVKM. Germline trimming cut 9 bases from V and 0 bases from J; bases unmatched to any gene: 8. Here immunoSEQ multiplex PCR was the method, and the copy in TCRdb shows in-frame clones only, minus some. Found here are some 2 million clones, about 94% of them singletons; the top ten hold roughly 1.2%. This clonotype was obtained from a man younger than 35 in good health. The chain joins TRBV28 to TRBJ2-7, with TRBD2 matching 7 bases. Sequenced input: naive CD8+ T cells sorted from blood. CDR3 sequence (DNA): TGTGCCAGTTTGGGAGCGGGGAGCTCCTACGAGCAGTACTTC. Amino acids: CASLGAGSSYEQYF.